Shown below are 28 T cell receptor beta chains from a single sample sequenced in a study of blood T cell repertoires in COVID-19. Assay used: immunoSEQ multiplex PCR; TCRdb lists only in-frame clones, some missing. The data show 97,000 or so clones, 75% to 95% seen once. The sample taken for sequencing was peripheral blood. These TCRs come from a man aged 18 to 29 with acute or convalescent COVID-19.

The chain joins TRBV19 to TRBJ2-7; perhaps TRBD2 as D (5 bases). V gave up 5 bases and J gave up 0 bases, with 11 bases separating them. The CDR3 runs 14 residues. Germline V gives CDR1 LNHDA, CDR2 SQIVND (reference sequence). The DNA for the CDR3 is TGTGCCAGTAGTTCCCGGGATAGCTCCTACGAGCAGTACTTC. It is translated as CASSSRDSSYEQYF.

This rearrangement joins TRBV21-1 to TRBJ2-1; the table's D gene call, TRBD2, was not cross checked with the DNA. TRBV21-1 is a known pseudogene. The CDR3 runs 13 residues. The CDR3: CASPSGSHNEQFF. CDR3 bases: TGTGCCAGCCCTAGCGGGAGCCACAATGAGCAGTTCTTC.

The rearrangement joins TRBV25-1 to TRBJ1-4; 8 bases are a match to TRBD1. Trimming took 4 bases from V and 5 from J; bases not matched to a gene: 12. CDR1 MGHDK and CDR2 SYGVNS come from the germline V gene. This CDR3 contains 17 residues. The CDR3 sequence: CASSGPTDRVQNEKLFF. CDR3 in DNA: TGTGCCAGCAGTGGACCCACGGACAGGGTACAAAATGAAAAACTGTTTTTT.

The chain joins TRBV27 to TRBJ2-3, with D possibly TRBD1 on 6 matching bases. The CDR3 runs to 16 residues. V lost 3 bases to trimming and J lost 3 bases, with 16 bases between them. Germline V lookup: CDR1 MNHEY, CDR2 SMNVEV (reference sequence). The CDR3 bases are TGTGCCAGCAGTTTCCGGATAGACAGGTTTACAGATACGCAGTATTTT. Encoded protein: CASSFRIDRFTDTQYF.

CDR3 residues: CASGLVAGQFF. In nucleotides, the CDR3 is TGTGCTAGTGGTTTGGTAGCGGGCCAGTTCTTC. The V and J genes are TRBV12-5 and TRBJ2-1, with a possible D match to TRBD2 (6 bases). Trimming took 0 bases from V and 13 from J, leaving 7 bases between them. This CDR3 spans 11 amino acids. CDR1 LGHNT and CDR2 FRNRAP come from the germline V gene.

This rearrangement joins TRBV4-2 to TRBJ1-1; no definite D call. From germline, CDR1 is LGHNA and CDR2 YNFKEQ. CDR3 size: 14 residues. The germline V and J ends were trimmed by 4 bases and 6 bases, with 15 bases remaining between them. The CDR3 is CASSRPEEEAEAFF. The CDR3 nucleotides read TGTGCCAGCAGCCGGCCCGAGGAAGAGGCTGAAGCTTTCTTT.

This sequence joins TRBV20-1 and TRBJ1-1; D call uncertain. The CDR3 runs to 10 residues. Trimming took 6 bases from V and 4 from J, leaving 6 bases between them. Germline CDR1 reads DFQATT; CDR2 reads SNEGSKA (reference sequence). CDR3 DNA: TGCAGTGCGGAGGTCACTGAAGCTTTCTTT. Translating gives CSAEVTEAFF.

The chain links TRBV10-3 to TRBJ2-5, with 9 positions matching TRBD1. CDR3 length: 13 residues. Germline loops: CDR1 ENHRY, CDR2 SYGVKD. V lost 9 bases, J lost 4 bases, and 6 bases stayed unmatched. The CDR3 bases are TGTGCCATGGGACAGGGACTGGGAGAGACCCAGTACTTC. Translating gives CAMGQGLGETQYF.

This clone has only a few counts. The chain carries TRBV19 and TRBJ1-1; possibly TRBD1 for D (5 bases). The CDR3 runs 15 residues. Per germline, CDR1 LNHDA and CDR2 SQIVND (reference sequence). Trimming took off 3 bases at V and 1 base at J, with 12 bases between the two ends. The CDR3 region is CASSMAGGGNTEAFF. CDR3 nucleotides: TGTGCCAGTAGTATGGCGGGGGGAGGGAACACTGAAGCTTTCTTT. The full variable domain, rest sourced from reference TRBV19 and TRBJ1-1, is DGGITQSPKYLFRKEGQNVTLSCEQNLNHDAMYWYRQDPGQGLRLIYYSQIVNDFQKGDIAEGYSVSREKKESFPLTVTSAQKNPTAFYLCASSMAGGGNTEAFFGQGTRLTVV.

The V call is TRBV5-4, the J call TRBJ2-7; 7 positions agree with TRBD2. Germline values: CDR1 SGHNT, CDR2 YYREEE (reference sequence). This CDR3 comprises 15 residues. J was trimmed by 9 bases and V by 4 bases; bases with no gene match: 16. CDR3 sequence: CASSLIGAGVVRQYF. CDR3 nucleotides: TGTGCCAGCAGCCTAATAGGGGCGGGAGTAGTGAGGCAGTACTTC.

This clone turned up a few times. CDR3 sequence reads: CASSLGLAGDEQYF. The CDR3 region has the DNA TGTGCCAGCAGCTTAGGACTAGCGGGAGACGAGCAGTACTTC. The chain employs TRBV7-6 and TRBJ2-7; 12 bases fit TRBD2. The CDR3 contains 14 residues. Unmatched junction bases numbered 0, after V lost 1 base and J lost 5 bases. Germline loops: CDR1 SGHVS, CDR2 FNYEAQ.

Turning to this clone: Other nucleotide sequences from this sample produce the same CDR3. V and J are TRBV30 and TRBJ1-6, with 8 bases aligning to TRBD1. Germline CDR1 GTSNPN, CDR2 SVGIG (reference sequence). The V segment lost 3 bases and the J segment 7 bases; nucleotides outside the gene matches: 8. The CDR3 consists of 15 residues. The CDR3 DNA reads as TGTGCCTGGAGCCCCGGACAGGGAGTAAATTCACCCCTCCACTTT. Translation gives CAWSPGQGVNSPLHF.

CDR3 sequence (DNA): TGCGCCAGCAGCTTAGGACTGGGGGCCCAAGAGACCCAGTACTTC. This translates into CASSLGLGAQETQYF. V gene TRBV5-1 combines with J gene TRBJ2-5, with D possibly matching TRBD1 (6 bases). The CDR3 contains 15 residues. The V end lost 2 bases, the J end lost 1 base, and 12 bases lay between the germline ends. Germline V gives CDR1 SGHRS, CDR2 YFSETQ.

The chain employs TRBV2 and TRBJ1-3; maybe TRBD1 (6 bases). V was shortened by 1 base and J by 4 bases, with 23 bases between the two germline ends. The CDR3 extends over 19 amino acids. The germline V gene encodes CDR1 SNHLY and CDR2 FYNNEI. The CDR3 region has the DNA TGTGCCAGCAGTGAAGGACAGGTCTCGCTTGGGTGGCCAGGAAACACCATATATTTT. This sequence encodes CASSEGQVSLGWPGNTIYF.

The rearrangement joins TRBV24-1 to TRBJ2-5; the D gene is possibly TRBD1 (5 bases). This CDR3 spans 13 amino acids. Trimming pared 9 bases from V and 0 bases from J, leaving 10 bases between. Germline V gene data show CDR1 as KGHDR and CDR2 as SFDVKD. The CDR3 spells CATFVTDQETQYF. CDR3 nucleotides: TGTGCCACCTTCGTGACAGACCAAGAGACCCAGTACTTC.

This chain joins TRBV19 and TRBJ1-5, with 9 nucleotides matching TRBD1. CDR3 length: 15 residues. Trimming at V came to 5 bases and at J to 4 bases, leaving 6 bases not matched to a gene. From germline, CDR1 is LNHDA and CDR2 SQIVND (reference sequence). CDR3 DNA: TGTGCCAGTAGTCTCGGGACAGGGCCAAATCAGCCCCAGCATTTT. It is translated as CASSLGTGPNQPQHF.

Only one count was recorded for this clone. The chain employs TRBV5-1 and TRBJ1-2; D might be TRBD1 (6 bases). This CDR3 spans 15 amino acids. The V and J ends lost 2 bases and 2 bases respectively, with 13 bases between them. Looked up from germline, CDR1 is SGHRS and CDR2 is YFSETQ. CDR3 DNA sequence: TGCGCCAGCAGCTTTGGGGGCCCGGAAAACTATGGCTACACCTTC. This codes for CASSFGGPENYGYTF.

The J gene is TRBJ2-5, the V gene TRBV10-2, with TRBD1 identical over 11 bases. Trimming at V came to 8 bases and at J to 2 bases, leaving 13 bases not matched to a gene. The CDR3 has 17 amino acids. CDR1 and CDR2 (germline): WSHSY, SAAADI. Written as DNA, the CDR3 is TGCGCCAGCGGAGAGAGAGTCGGGACAGGGGGGCAAGAGACCCAGTACTTC. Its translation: CASGERVGTGGQETQYF.

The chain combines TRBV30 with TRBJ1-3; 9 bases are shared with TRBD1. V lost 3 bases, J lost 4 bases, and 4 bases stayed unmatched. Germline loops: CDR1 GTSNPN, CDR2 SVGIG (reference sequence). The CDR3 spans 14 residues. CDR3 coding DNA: TGTGCCTGGAGATTACAGGGGGCCGGAAACACCATATATTTT. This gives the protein CAWRLQGAGNTIYF.

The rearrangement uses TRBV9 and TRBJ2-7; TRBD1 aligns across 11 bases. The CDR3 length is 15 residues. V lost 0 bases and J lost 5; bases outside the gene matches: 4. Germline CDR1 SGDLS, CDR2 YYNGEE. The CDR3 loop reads CASSVGGQGADEQYF. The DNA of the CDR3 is TGTGCCAGCAGCGTAGGAGGACAGGGGGCGGACGAGCAGTACTTC.

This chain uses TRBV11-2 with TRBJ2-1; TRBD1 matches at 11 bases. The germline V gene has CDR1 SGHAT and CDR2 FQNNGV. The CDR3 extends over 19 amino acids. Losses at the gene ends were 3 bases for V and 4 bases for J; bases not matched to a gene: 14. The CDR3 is CASSFVPGQGGTMYNEQFF. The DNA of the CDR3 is TGTGCCAGCAGCTTCGTCCCGGGACAGGGGGGAACTATGTACAATGAGCAGTTCTTC.

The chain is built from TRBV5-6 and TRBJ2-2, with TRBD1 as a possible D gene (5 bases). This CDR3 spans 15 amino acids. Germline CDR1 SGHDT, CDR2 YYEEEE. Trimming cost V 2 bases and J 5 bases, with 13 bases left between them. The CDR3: CASSFERTGTGELFF. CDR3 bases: TGTGCCAGCAGCTTTGAGCGTACAGGAACCGGGGAGCTGTTTTTT.

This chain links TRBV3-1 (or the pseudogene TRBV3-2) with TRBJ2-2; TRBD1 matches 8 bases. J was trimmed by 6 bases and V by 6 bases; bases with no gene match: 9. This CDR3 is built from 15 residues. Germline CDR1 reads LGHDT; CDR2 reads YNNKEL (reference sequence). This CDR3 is CASRPIQQGAGELFF. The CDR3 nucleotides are TGTGCCAGCAGGCCTATTCAACAGGGGGCCGGGGAGCTGTTTTTT.

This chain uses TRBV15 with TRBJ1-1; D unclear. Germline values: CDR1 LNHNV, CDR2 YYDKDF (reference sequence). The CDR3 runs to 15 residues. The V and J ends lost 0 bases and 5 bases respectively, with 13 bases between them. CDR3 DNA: TGTGCCACCAGCAGAGAGTTAAGGGAGTGGACTGAAGCTTTCTTT. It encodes CATSRELREWTEAFF.

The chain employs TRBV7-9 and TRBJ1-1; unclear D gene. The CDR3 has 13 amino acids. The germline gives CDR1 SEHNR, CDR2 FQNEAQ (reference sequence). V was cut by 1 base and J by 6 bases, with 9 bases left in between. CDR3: CASSLGEFAEAFF. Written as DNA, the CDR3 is TGTGCCAGCAGCTTAGGGGAGTTCGCTGAAGCTTTCTTT.

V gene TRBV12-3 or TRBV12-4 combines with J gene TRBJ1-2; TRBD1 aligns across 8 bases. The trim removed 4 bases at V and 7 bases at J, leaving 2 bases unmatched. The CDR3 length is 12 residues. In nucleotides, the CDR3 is TGTGCCAGCAGTTGGACAGGGTTTGGCTACACCTTC. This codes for CASSWTGFGYTF.

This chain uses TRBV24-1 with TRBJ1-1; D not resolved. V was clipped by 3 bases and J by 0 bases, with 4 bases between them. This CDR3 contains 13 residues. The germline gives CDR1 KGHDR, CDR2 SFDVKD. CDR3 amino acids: CATSDGLNTEAFF. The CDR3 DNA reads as TGTGCCACCAGTGATGGCTTGAACACTGAAGCTTTCTTT.

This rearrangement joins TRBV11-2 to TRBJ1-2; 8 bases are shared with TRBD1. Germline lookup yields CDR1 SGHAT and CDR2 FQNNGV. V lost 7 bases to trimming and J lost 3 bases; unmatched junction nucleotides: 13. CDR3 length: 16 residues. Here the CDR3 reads CASTGSPRGLDYGYTF. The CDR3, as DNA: TGTGCCAGCACCGGGTCCCCCAGGGGGCTGGACTATGGCTACACCTTC.